This T cell receptor beta chain was sequenced for a study of HIV-infected children after antiretroviral therapy interruption. Background on the study: Interruption group median age around 9.9 years; continuous group more than 7 years. Most children had recorded EBV and CMV exposure.

Trimming at V came to 6 bases and at J to 2 bases, leaving 7 bases not matched to a gene. The CDR3 loop spans 16 amino acids. The sample's treatment: PENTA 11 planned treatment interruption arm or continuous ART arm. The table lists this clonotype with many counts. Unique molecular identifiers were included in an RNA-based 3' RACE TCR library. Each CDR3 protein gets one entry after TCRdb re-called the 3' RACE reads with MiXCR. The sample lists about 83,000 distinct CDR3 sequences; 6% to 8.5% were seen once. J is TRBJ2-6 and V is TRBV12-3 or TRBV12-4; 7 bases fit TRBD1. This receptor was taken from a pool of human donors with HIV. Sample: CD45RA+ CD4+ T cells from PBMCs, pooled from several time points, taken from a donor given antiretroviral therapy, either interrupted or continuous. Subset described: naive CD4+ CD45RA+ CD45RO- T cells. The CDR3 nucleotides are TGTGCCAGCAGACTAACAGGGGCGACTGGGGCCAACGTCCTGACTTTC. Protein: CASRLTGATGANVLTF.